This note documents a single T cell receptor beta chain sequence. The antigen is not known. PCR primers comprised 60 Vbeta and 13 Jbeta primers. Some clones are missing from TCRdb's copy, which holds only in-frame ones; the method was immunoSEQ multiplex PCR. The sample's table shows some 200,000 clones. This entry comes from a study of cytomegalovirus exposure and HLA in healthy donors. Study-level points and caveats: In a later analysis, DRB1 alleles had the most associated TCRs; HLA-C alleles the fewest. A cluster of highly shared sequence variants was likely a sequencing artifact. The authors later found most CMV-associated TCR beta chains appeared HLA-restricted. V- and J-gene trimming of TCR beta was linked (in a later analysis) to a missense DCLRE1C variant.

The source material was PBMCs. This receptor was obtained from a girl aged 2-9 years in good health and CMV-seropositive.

As DNA, the CDR3 is TGTGCCAGCAGCTCCGGGAGAGGGTCCTACAATGAGCAGTTCTTC. This translates into CASSSGRGSYNEQFF. The chain employs TRBV11-2 and TRBJ2-1, with a weak D call TRBD2 (6 bases). This CDR3 region has 15 residues. V was trimmed by 4 bases and J by 1 base, leaving 11 bases between them. Looked up from germline, CDR1 is SGHAT and CDR2 is FQNNGV.